This TCR beta chain was profiled in a study of blood T cells in healthy people across ages. Findings of the study overall: Versus aged donors, long-lived donors had higher diversity and more naive CD4+ cells.

With a J-beta primer mix and a sample-barcoded 5' primer, a second PCR ran 7 to 11 cycles. TCRdb redid the calling of the 5' RACE reads with MiXCR, one entry per CDR3 protein. The data show under 1,000,000 distinct CDR3 sequences, 35% to 40% seen once. Each sample gave at least 7 million isolated PBMCs. This clonotype was counted ten times or more. The antigen remains undetermined. Sample: blood. The sequence came from a man younger than 30 in good health.

CDR3 loop: CASRLQGASEKLFF. The CDR3 DNA follows: TGTGCCAGCAGGTTGCAGGGGGCGAGTGAAAAACTGTTTTTT. V gene TRBV7-2 combines with J gene TRBJ1-4, with 8 bases identical to TRBD1. Per the germline V gene, CDR1 is SGHTA and CDR2 is FQGNSA. This CDR3 contains 14 residues. The junction had 7 bases not matched to a gene; V was cut back by 6 bases and J by 7 bases.